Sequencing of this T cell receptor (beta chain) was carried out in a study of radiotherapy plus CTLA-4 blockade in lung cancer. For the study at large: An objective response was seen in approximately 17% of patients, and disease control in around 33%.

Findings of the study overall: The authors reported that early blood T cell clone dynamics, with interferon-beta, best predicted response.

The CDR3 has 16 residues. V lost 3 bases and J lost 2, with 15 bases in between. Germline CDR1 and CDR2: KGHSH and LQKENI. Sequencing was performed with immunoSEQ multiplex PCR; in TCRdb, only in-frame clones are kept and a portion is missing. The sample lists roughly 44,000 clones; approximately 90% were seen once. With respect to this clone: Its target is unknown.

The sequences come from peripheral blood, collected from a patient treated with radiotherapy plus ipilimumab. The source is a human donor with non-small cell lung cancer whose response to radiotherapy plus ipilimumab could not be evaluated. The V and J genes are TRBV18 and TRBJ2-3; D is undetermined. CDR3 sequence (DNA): TGTGCCAGCTCACCCTCTAGACGGGTATTCACAGATACGCAGTATTTT. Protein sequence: CASSPSRRVFTDTQYF.